The 23 T cell receptor beta chains given below trace back to one sample, sequenced in a study of cytomegalovirus exposure and HLA in healthy donors. With 60 Vbeta and 13 Jbeta primers, the PCR was carried out. Sequencing was performed with immunoSEQ multiplex PCR; in TCRdb, only in-frame clones are kept and a portion is missing. The profile shows approximately 150,000 clones, 75% to 85% of them singletons. The material sequenced was PBMCs. The receptors stem from a man aged 25 to 40 in good health and CMV-seronegative.

The chain couples TRBV19 to TRBJ1-2; 8 nucleotides line up with TRBD1. The CDR3 covers 14 residues. J gave up 6 bases and V 6 bases, and 9 bases lay outside the gene matches. Per germline, CDR1 LNHDA and CDR2 SQIVND (reference sequence). This chain's CDR3 is CASRPGQGGDGYTF. CDR3 coding DNA: TGTGCCAGTAGACCAGGACAGGGCGGAGATGGCTACACCTTC.

The chain carries TRBV23-1 and TRBJ1-2; 12 bases are shared with TRBD1. TRBV23-1 has ORF status, its function being uncertain. The CDR3 runs to 16 residues. The J segment lost 2 bases and the V segment lost 4 bases, leaving 5 bases of the junction unmatched. The CDR3, as DNA: TGCGCCAGCAGTCCCGGGACAGGGGGCTTGAACTATGGCTACACCTTC. This codes for CASSPGTGGLNYGYTF.

This clone was seen only once. The chain uses TRBV19 and TRBJ2-7; TRBD2 agrees at 13 bases. Germline loops: CDR1 LNHDA, CDR2 SQIVND (reference sequence). The trim removed 5 bases at V and 5 bases at J, leaving 6 bases unmatched. The CDR3 is made up of 15 amino acids. CDR3 sequence: CASSAWTSGRDEQYF. The CDR3 nucleotides read TGTGCCAGTAGTGCTTGGACTAGCGGGAGAGACGAGCAGTACTTC.

This chain joins TRBV7-2 and TRBJ2-3, with 13 bases matching TRBD2. CDR3 length: 17 amino acids. V lost 4 bases and J lost 3; bases outside the gene matches: 7. Germline V gene sequence: CDR1 SGHTA, CDR2 FQGNSA. CDR3 in DNA: TGTGCCAGCAGCTCCCAGACGGGACTAGCGGGGACAGATACGCAGTATTTT. Amino acids: CASSSQTGLAGTDTQYF.

The chain has TRBV9 and TRBJ2-1; D ambiguous. Germline V gives CDR1 SGDLS, CDR2 YYNGEE. V lost 0 bases, J lost 9 bases, and 7 bases lay in between. The CDR3 runs 12 residues. The CDR3 loop reads CASSVGSREQFF. CDR3 DNA: TGTGCCAGCAGCGTAGGGTCGCGTGAGCAGTTCTTC.

The chain carries TRBV28 and TRBJ1-2, with no clear D. Trimming took 2 bases from V and 4 from J, leaving 11 bases between them. Germline lookup yields CDR1 MDHEN and CDR2 SYDVKM. The CDR3 runs to 14 residues. The CDR3 loop reads CASSLEESFYGYTF. The DNA for the CDR3 is TGTGCCAGCAGTTTAGAAGAGAGTTTCTATGGCTACACCTTC.

V and J are TRBV15 and TRBJ1-3, with a possible D match to TRBD1 (6 bases). The CDR3 runs 16 residues. The germline V gene encodes CDR1 LNHNV and CDR2 YYDKDF (reference sequence). V lost 4 bases and J 0 bases, leaving 13 bases between the germline ends. CDR3 in amino acids: CATSMGQGLSGNTIYF. The DNA of the CDR3 is TGTGCCACCAGCATGGGACAAGGGCTCTCTGGAAACACCATATATTTT.

The chain is built from TRBV19 and TRBJ2-1, with D tentatively TRBD2 (6 bases). The CDR3 sequence is 14 residues long. Germline V gives CDR1 LNHDA, CDR2 SQIVND (reference sequence). V dropped 7 bases and J dropped 6 bases, with 16 bases sitting between them. CDR3: CASKVGRFGNEQFF. CDR3 bases: TGTGCCAGTAAAGTAGGGAGGTTTGGCAATGAGCAGTTCTTC.

This chain uses TRBV6-6 with TRBJ2-5, with D maybe TRBD2 (5 bases). The CDR3 runs to 14 residues. V lost 5 bases and J lost 4, with 14 bases in between. CDR1 MNHNY and CDR2 SVGAGI come from the germline V gene (reference sequence). The CDR3 DNA reads as TGTGCCAGCAGTGAGCGGCCCCGCCGAGAGACCCAGTACTTC. Its translation: CASSERPRRETQYF.

This clone was found once. The chain couples TRBV28 to TRBJ2-7; D gene ambiguous. V gave up 2 bases and J gave up 2 bases, with 4 bases separating them. This CDR3 comprises 12 residues. Germline V gene lookup returns CDR1 MDHEN and CDR2 SYDVKM. The DNA of the CDR3 is TGTGCCAGCAGTTTACCTACCTACGAGCAGTACTTC. It encodes CASSLPTYEQYF.

The J gene is TRBJ1-1, the V gene TRBV4-1; D remains unclear. CDR3 length: 11 amino acids. CDR1 is MGHRA, CDR2 YSYEKL, per germline. The V end lost 4 bases, the J end lost 6 bases, and 6 bases lay between the germline ends. The CDR3 here is CASSRGSEAFF. DNA for the CDR3: TGCGCCAGCAGCCGAGGGTCTGAAGCTTTCTTT.

This chain uses TRBV28 with TRBJ1-1; D is uncertain. From germline, CDR1 is MDHEN and CDR2 SYDVKM. There are 12 residues in the CDR3. The ends were cut back, 8 bases at V and 7 bases at J, with 14 bases in the middle. The CDR3 loop reads CASSPLGREAFF. In nucleotides, the CDR3 is TGTGCCAGCTCCCCCCTTGGGCGTGAAGCTTTCTTT.

This chain connects TRBV7-9 to TRBJ1-5, with 7 nucleotides matching TRBD1. The CDR3 runs to 17 residues. Losses at the gene ends were 0 bases for V and 4 bases for J; bases not matched to a gene: 9. Germline CDR1 SEHNR, CDR2 FQNEAQ (reference sequence). The CDR3 DNA reads as TGTGCCAGCAGCTTAGCGCTACAGGGGATGGGGAATCAGCCCCAGCATTTT. Amino acids: CASSLALQGMGNQPQHF.

This sequence joins TRBV29-1 and TRBJ2-3; 8 bases are a match to TRBD2. CDR1 is SQVTM, CDR2 ANQGSEA, per germline. This CDR3 contains 14 residues. V was clipped by 7 bases and J by 3 bases; unmatched bases: 9. CDR3 in amino acids: CSASAGDGTDTQYF. The CDR3 nucleotides are TGCAGCGCTTCAGCGGGAGACGGGACAGATACGCAGTATTTT.

This rearrangement joins TRBV7-9 to TRBJ2-1; the D gene is possibly TRBD1 (5 bases). From germline, CDR1 is SEHNR and CDR2 FQNEAQ (reference sequence). Trimming took off 4 bases at V and 4 bases at J, with 8 bases between the two ends. The CDR3 is made up of 13 amino acids. In DNA, the CDR3 is TGTGCCAGCAGCTCAACAGGTTACAATGAGCAGTTCTTC. This translates into CASSSTGYNEQFF.

This clone was seen more than once but under ten times. The chain uses TRBV6-6 and TRBJ2-1; 8 bases agree with TRBD1. CDR1 and CDR2 (germline): MNHNY, SVGAGI (reference sequence). This CDR3 contains 13 residues. Germline trimming cut 2 bases from V and 8 bases from J; bases unmatched to any gene: 2. CDR3 region: CASSYQGAYEQFF. In DNA form, the CDR3 reads TGTGCCAGCAGTTACCAGGGGGCTTATGAGCAGTTCTTC.

For the CDR3, the DNA is TGTGCCTGGAATGCGGGAGGAGAGGAGACCCAGTACTTC. Encoded protein: CAWNAGGEETQYF. The rearrangement uses TRBV30 and TRBJ2-5; 8 bases map to TRBD2. V lost 4 bases and J lost 5; bases outside the gene matches: 6. The CDR3 runs 13 residues. The germline gives CDR1 GTSNPN, CDR2 SVGIG (reference sequence).

V and J are TRBV9 and TRBJ2-2; 7 nucleotides align to TRBD1. This CDR3 is 14 amino acids long. V was clipped by 3 bases and J by 4 bases; unmatched bases: 3. The germline V gene encodes CDR1 SGDLS and CDR2 YYNGEE. The CDR3 spells CASSARQGTGELFF. The CDR3 DNA is TGTGCCAGCAGCGCGCGACAGGGCACCGGGGAGCTGTTTTTT.

The rearrangement links TRBV5-1 to TRBJ2-3; 13 bases agree with TRBD2. This CDR3 is 16 amino acids long. The ends lost 7 bases at V and 4 bases at J; junction bases unmatched: 9. CDR1 SGHRS and CDR2 YFSETQ come from the germline V gene. The DNA for the CDR3 is TGCGCCAGCGGAGGACTAGCGGGAGCTGTGGCAGATACGCAGTATTTT. Encoded protein: CASGGLAGAVADTQYF.

The chain joins TRBV21-1 to TRBJ2-1; TRBD1 was called by the table and not checked on the DNA. TRBV21-1 is a pseudogene. The CDR3 length is 16 residues. The DNA for the CDR3 is TGTGCCAGCATCCCTAGGGTAAGGGGAAGAGACAATGAGCAGTTCTTC. Protein: CASIPRVRGRDNEQFF.

This sequence joins TRBV19 and TRBJ1-1, with D possibly being TRBD1 (6 bases). Trimming removed 6 bases from V and 0 bases from J, with 14 bases in between. The germline CDR1 and CDR2 sequences are LNHDA and SQIVND (reference sequence). This CDR3 contains 15 residues. CDR3 in DNA: TGTGCCAGTAGCCCGGACAGCCTCATGAACACTGAAGCTTTCTTT. Translating it yields CASSPDSLMNTEAFF.

This clone has only one observation. This rearrangement joins TRBV27 to TRBJ2-1, with 8 bases lining up with TRBD2. Trimming took 5 bases from V and 6 from J; bases not matched to a gene: 9. Germline V CDR1 and CDR2: MNHEY, SMNVEV (reference sequence). The CDR3 contains 15 residues. The CDR3, as DNA: TGTGCCAGCAGTCTCCCCGTGGGGACTAGCAATGAGCAGTTCTTC. Translated: CASSLPVGTSNEQFF.

V usage is TRBV6-5 and J usage is TRBJ1-1; D may be TRBD1 (6 bases). Trimming took off 6 bases at V and 3 bases at J, with 11 bases between the two ends. The germline gives CDR1 MNHEY, CDR2 SVGAGI. The CDR3 consists of 13 residues. The DNA for the CDR3 is TGTGCCAGCAGGCGACAGGAGTACACTGAAGCTTTCTTT. Protein: CASRRQEYTEAFF.